The rows below give T cell receptor beta chains drawn from one sample of a study of T cell changes during pregnancy in multiple sclerosis. Repertoires were generated with immunoSEQ multiplex PCR, while TCRdb's copy carries only in-frame clones and drops some. Of about 57,000 clones listed, roughly nine tenths are singletons. The source material was CD4+ T cells from peripheral blood mononuclear cells, sampled before pregnancy. The receptors derive from a female donor with multiple sclerosis, enrolled in a pregnancy study. Each CDR3 is given with its conserved first and last residue. A D gene is named only where the DNA matches it firmly. Only some rows state a clone size, as once, few, many or a class for expanded clones.

clone size,D gene,V gene,J gene,CDR3 DNA,CDR3 protein
medium-sized,TRBD2,TRBV19,TRBJ2-3,TGTGCCAGTAGTATCGCTAGCGGGGGCAGCACAGATACGCAGTATTTT,CASSIASGGSTDTQYF
-,-,TRBV7-2,TRBJ2-7,TGTGCCAGCAGCCCTCTTCAGGGCTCCTACGAGCAGTACTTC,CASSPLQGSYEQYF
-,-,TRBV5-3,TRBJ2-7,TGTGCCAGAAGCTTTCCGTGGAGGGCCTACGAGCAGTACTTC,CARSFPWRAYEQYF
-,-,TRBV5-6,TRBJ2-3,TGTGCCAGCAGCTTTGGCCCCCAAGGCACAGATACGCAGTATTTT,CASSFGPQGTDTQYF
-,-,TRBV27,TRBJ1-1,TGTGCCAGCAGTCCGCGGACAGTGAACACTGAAGCTTTCTTT,CASSPRTVNTEAFF
-,TRBD2,TRBV10-2,TRBJ2-1,TGCGCCAGCAAAGGACTAGCGAGCTCCTACAATGAGCAGTTCTTC,CASKGLASSYNEQFF
-,-,TRBV30,TRBJ2-7,TGTGCCTGGAGTGTTTTACAAGTCTACGAGCAGTACTTC,CAWSVLQVYEQYF
-,-,TRBV30,TRBJ1-4,TGTGCCTGGGATATGCTGCCTGGCCCTGCAACTAATGAAAAACTGTTTTTT,CAWDMLPGPATNEKLFF
-,TRBD1,TRBV18,TRBJ2-5,TGTGCCAGCTCACCATCAGCACCATCGGGACAGGGCCAGACCCAGTACTTC,CASSPSAPSGQGQTQYF
-,-,TRBV14,TRBJ1-5,TGTGCCAGCAGCCAGAACACGTGGCAGCCCCAGCATTTT,CASSQNTWQPQHF
once,TRBD2,TRBV14,TRBJ2-1,TGTGCCAGCAGCCTACCGGGACTAGCGGGGGCCGATGAGCAGTTCTTC,CASSLPGLAGADEQFF
-,-,TRBV7-2,TRBJ1-1,TGTGCCAGCAGCTACAAGGGAGGGGCCACTGAAGCTTTCTTT,CASSYKGGATEAFF
-,TRBD1,TRBV14,TRBJ2-3,TGTGCCAGCAGCCAAGAATATGGAACAGGGGGATACGGGACAGATACGCAGTATTTT,CASSQEYGTGGYGTDTQYF
-,-,TRBV7-9,TRBJ2-1,TGTGCCACCCAAGGGGGGGGGCGAAGCGGGTTCAATGAGCAGTTCTTC,CATQGGGRSGFNEQFF
once,TRBD2,TRBV5-1,TRBJ2-1,TGCGCCAGCAGCTCGGGACTAGCCGACTACAATGAGCAGTTCTTC,CASSSGLADYNEQFF